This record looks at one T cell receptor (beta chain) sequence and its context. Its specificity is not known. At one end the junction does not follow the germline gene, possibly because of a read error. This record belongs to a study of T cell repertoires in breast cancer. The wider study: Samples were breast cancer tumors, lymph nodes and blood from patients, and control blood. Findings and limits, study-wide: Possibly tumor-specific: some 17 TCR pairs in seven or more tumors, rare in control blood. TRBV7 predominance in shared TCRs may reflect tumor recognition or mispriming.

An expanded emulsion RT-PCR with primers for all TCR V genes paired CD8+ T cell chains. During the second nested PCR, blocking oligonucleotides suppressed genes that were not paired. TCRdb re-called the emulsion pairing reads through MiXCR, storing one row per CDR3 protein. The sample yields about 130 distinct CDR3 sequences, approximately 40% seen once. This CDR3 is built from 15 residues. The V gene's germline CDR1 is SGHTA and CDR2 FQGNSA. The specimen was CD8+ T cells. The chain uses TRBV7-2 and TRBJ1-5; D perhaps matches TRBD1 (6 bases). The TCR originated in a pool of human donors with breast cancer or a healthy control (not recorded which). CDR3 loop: CESRLNRDNNQPKNF. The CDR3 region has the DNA TGTGAAAGCAGATTGAACAGGGATAACAATCAGCCCAAGAATTTT.